The 10 T cell receptor beta chains below were found in one sample sequenced in a study of T cell repertoires in cytomegalovirus infection. No antigen has been identified for these receptors. TCRdb re-called the reads with MiXCR, one entry per CDR3 protein. The sample records approximately 110,000 distinct CDR3 sequences, about 31% being singletons. The sequenced sample was CD8+ T cells from cultured PBMCs, obtained from culture after CMV antigen stimulation. These receptors were obtained from a human donor in good health (CMV status not recorded). Some clones in this sample may be carry-over from other donors' samples.

This clonotype was picked up a small number of times. This rearrangement joins TRBV7-8 to TRBJ1-1; 8 bases are shared with TRBD1. Germline V gene lookup returns CDR1 SGHVS and CDR2 FQNEAQ. V lost 1 base and J lost 10; bases outside the gene matches: 11. The CDR3 consists of 15 residues. CDR3 nucleotide sequence: TGTGCCAGCAGCTTAGGAAACCAGGGGGCTATCCGAGCTTTCTTT. This encodes CASSLGNQGAIRAFF.

The chain couples TRBV11-2 to TRBJ2-5; 10 nucleotides line up with TRBD2. The germline V gene encodes CDR1 SGHAT and CDR2 FQNNGV. V was pared by 1 base and J by 5 bases, with 7 bases of the junction left unmatched. The CDR3 spans 16 residues. This chain's CDR3 is CASSLGMSSGGETQYF. CDR3 coding DNA: TGTGCCAGCAGCTTAGGGATGTCTAGCGGGGGTGAGACCCAGTACTTC.

The chain is built from TRBV28 and TRBJ1-1; D not certain. The CDR3 is 14 amino acids. V was trimmed by 6 bases and J by 0 bases, leaving 11 bases between them. The germline V gene has CDR1 MDHEN and CDR2 SYDVKM. CDR3 bases: TGTGCCAGCAGAGCTGCGGGTATGAACACTGAAGCTTTCTTT. Translated, it gives CASRAAGMNTEAFF.

This clonotype was seen repeatedly, ten times or more. J is TRBJ2-1 and V is TRBV7-6, with D unresolved. Germline CDR1 SGHVS, CDR2 FNYEAQ. The CDR3 is 13 residues long. V lost 1 base, J lost 5 bases, and 6 bases lay in between. Written as DNA, the CDR3 is TGTGCCAGCAGCTTAGATCCCAACAATGAGCAGTTCTTC. Protein product: CASSLDPNNEQFF.

V is TRBV12-3 or TRBV12-4 and J is TRBJ1-2, with unresolved D. V was clipped by 2 bases and J by 6 bases, with 13 bases between them. This CDR3 region has 14 residues. DNA for the CDR3: TGTGCCAGCAGTTTAAACCCGACAAAGGATGGCTACACCTTC. Translating it yields CASSLNPTKDGYTF.

This clonotype was seen only a few times. This rearrangement joins TRBV19 to TRBJ1-5; a weak D match, TRBD1 (6 bases). V was pared by 2 bases and J by 9 bases, with 11 bases between. This CDR3 is built from 13 residues. Per germline, CDR1 LNHDA and CDR2 SQIVND (reference sequence). Here the CDR3 DNA reads TGTGCCAGTAGTATAACCGGAGGGGGGCCCCAGCATTTT. This gives the protein CASSITGGGPQHF.

The V and J genes are TRBV12-3 or TRBV12-4 and TRBJ2-1; tentatively, D is TRBD2 (6 bases). The CDR3 spans 13 residues. The V end was cut by 7 bases, the J end by 1 base, with 8 bases between. The CDR3 loop is CASTSGSYNEQFF. DNA of the CDR3: TGTGCCAGCACCAGCGGGTCCTACAATGAGCAGTTCTTC.

Note on this clonotype: The CDR3 carries no conserved terminal phenylalanine or tryptophan, so it likely arises from a read error. The rearrangement links TRBV2 to TRBJ2-7, with D unclear. The CDR3 loop spans 16 amino acids. Trimming left V 1 base short and J 5 bases short, with 18 bases between. Per germline, CDR1 SNHLY and CDR2 FYNNEI. In DNA, the CDR3 is TGTGCCAGCAGTGAAGAGGAAGGAGTGGTGGTCCACGAGCAGTACTTA. This sequence encodes CASSEEEGVVVHEQYL.

This clonotype was observed a few times. This chain joins TRBV7-9 and TRBJ2-5; D may be TRBD1 or TRBD2 (5 bases each). Per germline, CDR1 SEHNR and CDR2 FQNEAQ (reference sequence). This CDR3 comprises 17 residues. V dropped 5 bases and J dropped 1 base, with 20 bases sitting between them. The CDR3 reads CASSGGNYYGGQETQYF. As DNA, the CDR3 is TGTGCCAGCAGCGGCGGTAATTATTATGGGGGCCAAGAGACCCAGTACTTC. Full variable domain (outside the CDR3, taken from reference TRBV7-9 and TRBJ2-5): DTGVSQNPRHKITKRGQNVTFRCDPISEHNRLYWYRQTLGQGPEFLTYFQNEAQLEKSRLLSDRFSAERPKGSFSTLEIQRTEQGDSAMYLCASSGGNYYGGQETQYFGPGTRLLVL.

The chain combines TRBV11-2 with TRBJ2-3, with 8 nucleotides matching TRBD1. V lost 1 base and J lost 3; bases outside the gene matches: 6. This CDR3 is built from 16 residues. Germline CDR1 SGHAT, CDR2 FQNNGV. This chain's CDR3 is CASSLALGQGTDTQYF. CDR3 DNA: TGTGCCAGCAGCTTAGCCCTTGGACAGGGTACAGATACGCAGTATTTT.